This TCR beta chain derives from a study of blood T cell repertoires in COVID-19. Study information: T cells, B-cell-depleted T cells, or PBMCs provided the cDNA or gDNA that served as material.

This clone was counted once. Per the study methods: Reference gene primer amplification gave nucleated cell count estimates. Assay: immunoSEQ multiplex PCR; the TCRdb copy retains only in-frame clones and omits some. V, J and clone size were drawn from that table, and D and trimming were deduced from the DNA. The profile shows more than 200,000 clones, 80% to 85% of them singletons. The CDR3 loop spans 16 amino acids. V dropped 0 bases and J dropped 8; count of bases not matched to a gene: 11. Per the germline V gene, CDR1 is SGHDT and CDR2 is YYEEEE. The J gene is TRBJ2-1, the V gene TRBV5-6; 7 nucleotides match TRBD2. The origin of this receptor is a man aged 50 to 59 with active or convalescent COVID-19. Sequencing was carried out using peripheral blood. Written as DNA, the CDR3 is TGTGCCAGCAGCTTGGTAAACCGGGACTATGTCCATGAGCAGTTCTTC. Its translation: CASSLVNRDYVHEQFF.